Listed below are T cell receptor beta chains from one sample, sequenced in a study of cytomegalovirus exposure and HLA in healthy donors. Profiled with immunoSEQ multiplex PCR; TCRdb holds only in-frame clones, not every one. The sample shows 100,000 to 120,000 clones, around 70% of them seen only once. Sequences were obtained from PBMCs. The receptor set was obtained from a man aged 25-45 years in good health and CMV-seronegative. Both conserved end residues are part of each CDR3. Fields, in order: J gene, D gene, clone size, V gene, CDR3 protein, CDR3 DNA. The D gene is left open where the match is weak. Rows give clone size only sometimes, using once, few, many, or a class for an expanded clone.

j_gene: TRBJ2-7; d_gene: TRBD2; abundance: few; v_gene: TRBV5-6; CDR3aa: CASRSASGGTYEQYF; CDR3nt: TGTGCCAGCAGGTCCGCTAGCGGGGGAACCTACGAGCAGTACTTC
j_gene: TRBJ1-1; d_gene: -; abundance: -; v_gene: TRBV6-6; CDR3aa: CASSFDSPAAFF; CDR3nt: TGTGCCAGCAGTTTCGACAGCCCTGCTGCTTTCTTT
j_gene: TRBJ1-3; d_gene: -; abundance: -; v_gene: TRBV6-1; CDR3aa: CASATGTSGNTIYF; CDR3nt: TGTGCCAGCGCCACAGGGACCTCTGGAAACACCATATATTTT
j_gene: TRBJ2-2; d_gene: TRBD2; abundance: -; v_gene: TRBV29-1; CDR3aa: CSGTSGTGELFF; CDR3nt: TGCAGCGGGACTAGCGGGACCGGGGAGCTGTTTTTT
j_gene: TRBJ1-1; d_gene: -; abundance: few; v_gene: TRBV19; CDR3aa: CASSIDGGANSGKEAFF; CDR3nt: TGTGCCAGTAGTATAGATGGAGGAGCCAACTCGGGTAAGGAAGCTTTCTTT
j_gene: TRBJ2-2; d_gene: TRBD2; abundance: -; v_gene: TRBV28; CDR3aa: CASSHWTSDPNTGELFF; CDR3nt: TGTGCCAGCAGTCATTGGACTAGCGATCCGAACACCGGGGAGCTGTTTTTT
j_gene: TRBJ2-2; d_gene: -; abundance: -; v_gene: TRBV11-3; CDR3aa: CASSSFGGELFF; CDR3nt: TGTGCCAGCAGCTCATTCGGCGGGGAGCTGTTTTTT
j_gene: TRBJ1-4; d_gene: -; abundance: medium-sized; v_gene: TRBV5-6; CDR3aa: CASSPGPGATNEKLFF; CDR3nt: TGTGCCAGCAGCCCAGGACCAGGGGCAACTAATGAAAAACTGTTTTTT
j_gene: TRBJ2-1; d_gene: TRBD1; abundance: -; v_gene: TRBV18; CDR3aa: CASSVTGILNEQFF; CDR3nt: TGTGCCAGCTCAGTGACAGGGATCCTCAATGAGCAGTTCTTC
j_gene: TRBJ2-6; d_gene: -; abundance: -; v_gene: TRBV5-4; CDR3aa: CASSVDSPGANVLTF; CDR3nt: TGTGCCAGCAGCGTGGACAGCCCTGGGGCCAACGTCCTGACTTTC
j_gene: TRBJ2-5; d_gene: TRBD2; abundance: -; v_gene: TRBV5-1; CDR3aa: CASSGGGPQETQYF; CDR3nt: TGCGCCAGCAGCGGCGGGGGACCCCAAGAGACCCAGTACTTC
j_gene: TRBJ2-7; d_gene: TRBD2; abundance: -; v_gene: TRBV4-1; CDR3aa: CASSQARYAGAYEQYF; CDR3nt: TGCGCCAGCAGCCAAGCACGGTATGCGGGAGCATACGAGCAGTATTTC
j_gene: TRBJ1-1; d_gene: -; abundance: -; v_gene: TRBV2; CDR3aa: CASSVWALNTEAFF; CDR3nt: TGTGCCAGCAGTGTCTGGGCCTTGAACACTGAAGCTTTCTTT
j_gene: TRBJ2-6; d_gene: -; abundance: -; v_gene: TRBV4-3; CDR3aa: CASSQGSQYSSGANGLTF; CDR3nt: TGCGCCAGCAGCCAAGGGAGCCAGTATTCCTCTGGGGCCAACGGCCTGACTTTC
j_gene: TRBJ2-2; d_gene: -; abundance: -; v_gene: TRBV5-1; CDR3aa: CASSLGGGRNTGELFF; CDR3nt: TGCGCCAGCAGCTTGGGAGGCGGGCGGAACACCGGGGAGCTGTTTTTT
j_gene: TRBJ2-1; d_gene: TRBD2; abundance: -; v_gene: TRBV12-5; CDR3aa: CASAGLAGTSGEQFF; CDR3nt: TGTGCTAGTGCCGGACTAGCGGGGACTTCGGGTGAGCAGTTCTTC
j_gene: TRBJ2-6; d_gene: -; abundance: -; v_gene: TRBV7-3; CDR3aa: CASSPMGASGANVLTF; CDR3nt: TGTGCCAGCAGCCCTATGGGGGCGTCTGGGGCCAACGTCCTGACTTTC
j_gene: TRBJ2-2; d_gene: TRBD2; abundance: once; v_gene: TRBV4-2; CDR3aa: CASEGTKRERANTGELFF; CDR3nt: TGTGCCAGCGAGGGGACAAAGCGGGAGAGGGCGAACACCGGGGAGCTGTTTTTT
j_gene: TRBJ2-3; d_gene: -; abundance: -; v_gene: TRBV7-2; CDR3aa: CASSLGFGGATDTQYF; CDR3nt: TGTGCCAGCAGCTTAGGGTTTGGGGGGGCCACAGATACGCAGTATTTT
j_gene: TRBJ1-2; d_gene: TRBD1; abundance: -; v_gene: TRBV7-2; CDR3aa: CASSLRQGGSYGYTF; CDR3nt: TGTGCCAGCAGCTTACGACAGGGGGGTAGTTATGGCTACACCTTC
j_gene: TRBJ2-7; d_gene: -; abundance: once; v_gene: TRBV28; CDR3aa: CASKSGYEQYF; CDR3nt: TGTGCCAGCAAAAGCGGCTACGAGCAGTACTTC